This T cell receptor beta chain was obtained from a study of cytomegalovirus exposure and HLA in healthy donors. Overall study: Within an early data release were roughly 90 million unique TCRs drawn from HLA-typed donors. Findings and caveats of the study: Across HLA loci, a later analysis found differing TCR association rates, with DRB1 most and HLA-C fewest. Per a later analysis, HLA-associated TCR beta chains showed more clonal expansion than other, equally common TCR beta chains. Reported findings show TCR beta sequences accurately forecast HLA-A and HLA-B alleles in most subjects.

Researchers ran the PCR with 60 Vbeta and 13 Jbeta primers. Repertoires were generated with immunoSEQ multiplex PCR, while TCRdb's copy carries only in-frame clones and drops some. The table lists more than 90,000 clones. The germline CDR1 and CDR2 sequences are SGHVS and FQNEAQ. The V end was cut by 3 bases, the J end by 5 bases, with 10 bases between. The CDR3 length is 13 residues. Concerning this clone itself: The antigen remains undetermined.

The clonotype originates from a man aged 30 to 45 in good health and CMV-seronegative. The J gene is TRBJ2-5, the V gene TRBV7-8; maybe TRBD2 (6 bases). Source material: PBMCs. The CDR3: CASSFRAGETQYF. As DNA, the CDR3 is TGTGCCAGCAGCTTCAGGGCGGGGGAGACCCAGTACTTC.